The 9 T cell receptor beta chains below all came from one sample that was sequenced in a study of blood T cell repertoires in COVID-19. Method: immunoSEQ multiplex PCR; TCRdb's copy keeps in-frame clones and lacks some. There are tens of thousands of clones in the sample; about 80% occur only once, and roughly 4% lies in the top ten. Sequencing was done on a sample of peripheral blood. Receptors originate from a man aged 55-75 years with acute or convalescent COVID-19.

This clone showed up just once. The rearrangement joins TRBV18 to TRBJ1-2; 7 bases agree with TRBD1. The V gene end was trimmed by 2 bases and the J gene end by 0 bases; junction bases not matched to a gene: 3. The germline CDR1 and CDR2 sequences are KGHSH and LQKENI. The CDR3 length is 15 residues. CDR3 in amino acids: CASSPEGAANYGYTF. For the CDR3, the DNA is TGTGCCAGCTCACCAGAGGGGGCCGCTAACTATGGCTACACCTTC.

The V and J genes are TRBV5-4 and TRBJ2-5, with a weak D call TRBD1 (5 bases). Per germline, CDR1 SGHNT and CDR2 YYREEE (reference sequence). There are 13 residues in the CDR3. Trimming removed 4 bases from V and 4 bases from J, with 11 bases in between. The CDR3 here is CASSIRDGETQYF. The CDR3 bases are TGTGCCAGCAGCATCAGGGATGGAGAGACCCAGTACTTC.

The V and J genes are TRBV6-6 and TRBJ1-2, with 8 positions matching TRBD1. Unmatched junction bases numbered 6, after V lost 5 bases and J lost 4 bases. The CDR3 covers 14 residues. Germline lookup yields CDR1 MNHNY and CDR2 SVGAGI (reference sequence). The CDR3 nucleotides read TGTGCCAGCAGTGCTCGGACAGGGACCTATGGCTACACCTTC. Translating it yields CASSARTGTYGYTF.

This chain joins TRBV27 and TRBJ2-1; 7 bases map to TRBD1. Germline lookup yields CDR1 MNHEY and CDR2 SMNVEV (reference sequence). CDR3 length: 18 residues. Trimming removed 5 bases from V and 1 base from J; junction bases left unmatched: 14. This chain's CDR3 is CASSAYSGTAVSYNEQFF. The DNA for the CDR3 is TGTGCCAGCAGTGCTTACTCCGGGACAGCGGTATCCTACAATGAGCAGTTCTTC.

This sequence joins TRBV7-2 and TRBJ1-6, with D maybe TRBD1 (5 bases). The V gene lost 3 bases and the J gene lost 6 bases, with 15 bases spanning the gap. Germline V gene sequence: CDR1 SGHTA, CDR2 FQGNSA. CDR3 length: 16 amino acids. CDR3 in DNA: TGTGCCAGCAGCTTTACAGGCCTCCTATCTAATTCACCCCTCCACTTT. This encodes CASSFTGLLSNSPLHF.

The rearrangement links TRBV18 to TRBJ2-3, with D tentatively TRBD1 (7 bases). Trimming stripped 3 bases from V and 5 bases from J, with 18 bases between. The CDR3 is made up of 16 amino acids. CDR1 and CDR2 (germline): KGHSH, LQKENI. In DNA form, the CDR3 reads TGTGCCAGCTCACCTCAAGGAGGGGGCAACGTAGATACGCAGTATTTT. Translated: CASSPQGGGNVDTQYF.

The chain combines TRBV9 with TRBJ2-7; maybe TRBD1 (6 bases). Trimming removed 6 bases from V and 3 bases from J, with 19 bases in between. CDR3 size: 15 residues. The germline V gene encodes CDR1 SGDLS and CDR2 YYNGEE. CDR3 DNA sequence: TGTGCCAGCACCCCTTTGACAGGTGCGGGCTACGAGCAGTACTTC. Protein: CASTPLTGAGYEQYF.

This clone was recorded a few times. Compared with germline, one end of the junction differs, possibly owing to a read error. This chain uses TRBV5-1 with TRBJ2-7; perhaps TRBD1 as D (6 bases). This CDR3 is 14 amino acids long. CDR1 and CDR2 from the germline V gene are SGHRS and YFSETQ. The CDR3 loop reads CASRPGPDSSVLRF. The CDR3 nucleotides are TGCGCCAGCAGACCGGGGCCGGACAGCTCGGTCCTCCGATTC.

The chain employs TRBV5-1 and TRBJ1-2, with TRBD1 matching over 8 bases. From germline, CDR1 is SGHRS and CDR2 YFSETQ. V was clipped by 4 bases and J by 3 bases; unmatched bases: 11. This CDR3 has 16 residues. The CDR3 is CASSSSFRGRDYGYTF. CDR3 bases: TGCGCCAGCAGCAGTTCCTTCAGGGGGCGCGACTATGGCTACACCTTC.